This T cell receptor (beta chain) was found in a study of beta chain features in type 1 diabetes. This clone was observed a few times. The entirety of the isolated RNA underwent reverse transcription, so expressed TCRB transcripts were sequenced. TCRdb keeps only in-frame clones here, not all; method: immunoSEQ multiplex PCR. This sample has 330,000 or so clones; less than 15% occur once, and the top ten carry about 6.7%. There was one heparinised blood draw per donor, averaging around 0.11 L. Input material: central memory CD4+ T cells from blood. This TCR was recovered from a young man in good health.

This CDR3 reads CSADPSDPATSGYTF. The CDR3 DNA is TGCAGCGCCGACCCTTCTGACCCGGCCACTAGCGGCTACACCTTC. The gene calls are TRBV29-1 and TRBJ1-2; D ambiguous. The V gene lost 7 bases and the J gene lost 8 bases, with 26 bases spanning the gap. In germline, CDR1 is SQVTM, CDR2 ANQGSEA. The CDR3 spans 15 residues.